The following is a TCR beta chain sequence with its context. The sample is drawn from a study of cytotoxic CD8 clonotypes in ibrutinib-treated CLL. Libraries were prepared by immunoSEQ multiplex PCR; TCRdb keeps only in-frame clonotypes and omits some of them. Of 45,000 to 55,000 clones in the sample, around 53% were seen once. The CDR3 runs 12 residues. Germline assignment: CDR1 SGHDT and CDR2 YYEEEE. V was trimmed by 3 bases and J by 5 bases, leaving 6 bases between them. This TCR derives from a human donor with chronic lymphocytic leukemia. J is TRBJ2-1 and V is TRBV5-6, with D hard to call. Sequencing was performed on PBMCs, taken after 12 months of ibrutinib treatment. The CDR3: CASSSYNNEQFF. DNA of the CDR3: TGTGCCAGCAGCTCTTACAACAATGAGCAGTTCTTC.